The text below deals with one T cell receptor beta chain. This clone's antigen is unknown. No base quality information exists; no much larger clone differs at one position. The sample is drawn from a study of shared clonotypes between healthy human individuals (dated by TCRdb to 2018 to 2020). Describing the broader study: The cohort included three men and two women between 18 and 49 years of age. For each donor, three plates each were used for CD4 naive and CD4 memory, two plates were used for CD8 naive, and one plate was used for CD8 memory. To estimate repertoire size and how much clonotypes are shared between individuals, the study performed deep sequencing of blood TCR repertoires from roughly five healthy adults. Libraries were prepared and TCR repertoires were sequenced by different laboratories using diverse techniques, in order to increase sequencing depth and limit assay-specific biases. Leukapheresis yielded between about 0.9 and 10 billion PBMCs per donor.

The paper as a whole reports these results and caveats: Naive subsets generally had larger estimated clonotype richness than memory subsets did. Approximately 4.8% of naive CD4, 3.5% of naive CD8, 2.3% of memory CD4, and roughly 0.4% of memory CD8 clonotypes were shared across four donors. Compared with non-shared clonotypes, the clonotypes found in all four sorted-subset donors had higher generation probabilities. The genetic and exposure-history diversity represented was limited by the small number of donors. Based on pairwise subsampling, the degree of clonotype sharing among donors was expected to be affected by sequencing depth. Only blood was sampled, and tissue TCR repertoires likely differ from those in blood. Incomplete sequencing was indicated by rarefaction of sorted-subset datasets, despite the large sequencing depth.

Using the deep immunoSEQ assay, TCR CDR3 regions were amplified from genomic DNA by multiplex PCR. Extracted genomic DNA from each cell subset was distributed evenly across all wells of several immunoSEQ 96-well plates, and each plate was treated as a replicate. For sorted subsets, approximately 190 ng of genomic DNA, equivalent to 25,000 to 35,000 T cell genomes, went into each replicate PCR. Purified libraries were quantified with a Qubit 3.0 fluorometer, sized on a Bioanalyzer 2100, and re-quantified with the KAPA Library Quantification kit. Every immunoSEQ 96-well plate was sequenced on a separate single-read 150-cycle Illumina NextSeq 550 flow cell. The original pipeline was this. The immunoSEQ output contained only junctional sequences without quality scores, so filtering could not match that applied to full-length reads. To assign V/J genes and CDR3, sequences were annotated using PyIR, a Python wrapper for IgBLAST v1.9, with IMGT germline references. Reads with weak V/J assignments (E-value above 1e-6), missing CDR3, stop codons, out-of-frame junctions, or ambiguous translated residues were removed. V3J clonotypes were defined as sequences sharing an identical inferred V gene, J gene, and CDR3 amino acid sequence. The percentage overlap between two repertoires was calculated by dividing the number of shared unique clonotypes by the size of the smaller repertoire. Richness of each repertoire was evaluated using RTK rarefaction, the Chao1 estimator, and Recon v2.1 estimates of unobserved clonotypes. For all TCRbeta clonotypes obtained by the gDNA method from a few donors, generation probabilities were computed with OLGA. TCRdb re-hosts the immuneACCESS table, in-frame sequences only. Its copies lack some clones; in the studies checked, an unresolved V gene accounts for under half of them, and the cause for the rest is not known. V, J and clone size were drawn from that table, and D and trimming were deduced from the DNA. The sample table records about 2.4 million clones; over 85% of these occur just once. The ten largest account for 0.35% to 0.45% of the sample.

Donors were healthy HIV-negative adults with no recently reported acute infections or vaccinations. Every donor was a Caucasian adult living in Nashville, Tennessee, USA. CD4+ T cells were enriched by magnetic negative selection, after which naive cells were positively selected on CD45RA and the negative fraction was taken as the memory subset. Blood was collected by leukapheresis, and PBMCs were isolated by Ficoll-Histopaque density gradient centrifugation and then cryopreserved in liquid nitrogen vapor phase. Analytical flow cytometry was used to check the purity and quantity of each magnetically sorted T cell population. Genomic DNA was isolated from each sorted fraction and quantified by UV absorbance on a Nanodrop 2000c. The source is a man between 18 and 35 years old in good health. Some clones in this sample may be carry-over from other donors' samples. Sequenced material: naive CD4+ T cells from PBMCs. What this sample's cell subset or site label stands for: CD45RA+ positively selected.

The CDR3 region has the sequence CASSRDREGEQFF. At the DNA level, the sequence is TGTGCCAGCAGTAGGGACAGGGAAGGCGAGCAGTTCTTC. The chain uses TRBV6-1 and TRBJ2-1, with 9 junctional bases fitting TRBD1. From the cysteine up to the phenylalanine, the CDR3 has a length of 13 residues. The entry retains the CDR3 DNA only, 39 bases that are in frame from base 1. Unmatched junction bases come to 6, with V trimmed by 5 bases and J by 10 bases. From a lookup of the germline V gene, CDR1 and CDR2 are MNHNS and SASEGT.